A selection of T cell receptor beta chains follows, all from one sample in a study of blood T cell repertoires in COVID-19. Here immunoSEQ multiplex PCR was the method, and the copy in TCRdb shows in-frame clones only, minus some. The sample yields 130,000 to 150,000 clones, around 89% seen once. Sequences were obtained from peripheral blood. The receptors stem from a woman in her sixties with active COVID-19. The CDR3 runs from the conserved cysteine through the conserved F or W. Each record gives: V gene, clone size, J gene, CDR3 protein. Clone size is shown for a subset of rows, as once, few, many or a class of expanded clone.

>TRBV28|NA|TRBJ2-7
CASLAEAPLEQYF
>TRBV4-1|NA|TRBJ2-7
CASSPQGGPGEQYF
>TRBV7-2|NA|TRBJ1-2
CASSTQGANYGYTF
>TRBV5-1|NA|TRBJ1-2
CASSWSTVRYGYTF
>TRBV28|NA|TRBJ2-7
CASRGPTGWSYEQYF
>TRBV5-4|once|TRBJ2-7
CASSPGTGDSYEQYF
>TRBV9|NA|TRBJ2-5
CASSVLGGNQETQYF
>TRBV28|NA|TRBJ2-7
CASRRGLAALYEQYF
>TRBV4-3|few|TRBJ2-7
CASSQDKQGYEQYF
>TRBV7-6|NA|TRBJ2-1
CASSQGHNNEQFF
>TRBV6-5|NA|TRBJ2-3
CASSFSGHWYF
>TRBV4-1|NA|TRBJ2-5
CASSQPTHGAKETQYF
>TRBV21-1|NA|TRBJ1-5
CASSKRTDFPPQHF
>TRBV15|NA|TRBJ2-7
CATSKSGNYEQYF
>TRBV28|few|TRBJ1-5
CAIKGPRGNQPQHF
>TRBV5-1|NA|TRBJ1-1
CASSLSGQENTEAFF
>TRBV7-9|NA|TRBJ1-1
CASSLATGGDNTEAFF
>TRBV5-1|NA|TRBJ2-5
CASKQGGETQYF
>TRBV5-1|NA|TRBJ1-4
CASRSGLIEKLFF
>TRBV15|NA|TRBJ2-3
CATSAVIRTDTQYF
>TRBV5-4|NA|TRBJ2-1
CASSLGGGRALYNEQFF
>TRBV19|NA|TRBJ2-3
CASSISGLAGLISTDTQYF
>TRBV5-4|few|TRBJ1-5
CASSLGGYSNQPQHF
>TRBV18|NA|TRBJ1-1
CASSPLRGLSGNTEAFF
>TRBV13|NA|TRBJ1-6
CASSLLGGGSYNSPLHF
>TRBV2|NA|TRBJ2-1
CASSEVRLAGGNNEQFF
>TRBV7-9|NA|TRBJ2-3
CASSRTGDTDTQYF
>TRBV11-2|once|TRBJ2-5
CASSRGGAEETQYF
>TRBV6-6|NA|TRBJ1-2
CASRPGSPGGNYGYTF
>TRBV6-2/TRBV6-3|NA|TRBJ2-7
CASSYGFEQYF
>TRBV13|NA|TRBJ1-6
CASSPTTGGLASPLHF
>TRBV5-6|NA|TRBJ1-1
CASSSEGVSNTEAFF
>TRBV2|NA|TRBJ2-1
CASNPGQGYNEQFF
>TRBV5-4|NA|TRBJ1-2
CASSIQGGYGYTF
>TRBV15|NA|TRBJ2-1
CATSDRGPIYNEQFF